What follows are 25 T cell receptor beta chains derived from one specimen sequenced in a study of T cell responses to AZD1222 COVID-19 vaccine. Data came from immunoSEQ multiplex PCR; TCRdb stores just in-frame clones and leaves some out. The table lists 50,000 to 75,000 clones, 76% of them singletons. The source material was peripheral blood, sampled on day 0 of AZD1222 vaccination. The receptors originated from an adult in good health.

The chain combines TRBV11-2 with TRBJ1-2, with 8 bases fitting TRBD1. Trimming took 5 bases from V and 4 from J; bases not matched to a gene: 6. Germline-derived CDR1 and CDR2 are SGHAT and FQNNGV. The CDR3 extends over 14 amino acids. The CDR3 region is CASSPGGRGYGYTF. The CDR3, as DNA: TGTGCCAGCAGCCCAGGGGGCAGAGGCTATGGCTACACCTTC.

The CDR3 DNA reads TGCAGCGTTATGGATAGCAATCAGCCCCAGCATTTT. Translated: CSVMDSNQPQHF. The V and J genes are TRBV29-1 and TRBJ1-5, with D unclear. Germline V gene sequence: CDR1 SQVTM, CDR2 ANQGSEA. V gave up 5 bases and J gave up 0 bases, with 5 bases separating them. This CDR3 is built from 12 residues.

V and J are TRBV27 and TRBJ1-5, with D unclear. Germline CDR1 MNHEY, CDR2 SMNVEV (reference sequence). There are 14 residues in the CDR3. V dropped 10 bases and J dropped 0 bases, with 13 bases sitting between them. The CDR3 region has the DNA TGTGCCACCTGGGCGGGCCGTAGCAATCAGCCCCAGCATTTT. It translates to CATWAGRSNQPQHF.

This chain uses TRBV5-4 with TRBJ1-5; weak D call: TRBD1 (5 bases). The germline V and J ends were trimmed by 2 bases and 6 bases, with 15 bases remaining between them. The CDR3 length is 15 residues. CDR1 and CDR2 from the germline V gene are SGHNT and YYREEE (reference sequence). The CDR3 DNA reads as TGTGCCAGCAGCTTTACAGGTAGTGTTTCTCAGCCCCAGCATTTT. Encoded protein: CASSFTGSVSQPQHF.

V and J are TRBV11-3 and TRBJ2-1; D may be TRBD2 (6 bases). Germline CDR1 SGHNT, CDR2 YENEEA. Between the trimmed V and J ends, which lost 1 base and 6 bases, there was a span of 22 bases. This CDR3 region has 18 residues. CDR3 nucleotide sequence: TGTGCCAGCAGCTTAGGAGGCTCCCGGGGCGGGGTCATCAATGAGCAGTTCTTC. This encodes CASSLGGSRGGVINEQFF.

The chain couples TRBV6-6 to TRBJ2-7; D is undetermined. The V and J ends lost 0 bases and 6 bases respectively, with 6 bases between them. Germline V gene data show CDR1 as MNHNY and CDR2 as SVGAGI (reference sequence). The CDR3 contains 12 residues. The CDR3 loop is CASSYSSREQYF. DNA for the CDR3: TGTGCCAGCAGTTACTCGAGCCGCGAGCAGTACTTC.

The rearrangement uses TRBV28 and TRBJ1-5, with a weak D call TRBD1 (5 bases). The ends were cut back, 4 bases at V and 6 bases at J, with 16 bases in the middle. CDR3 length: 15 residues. Germline lookup yields CDR1 MDHEN and CDR2 SYDVKM. CDR3: CASSSASGGGQPQHF. DNA for the CDR3: TGTGCCAGCAGTTCAGCATCGGGCGGGGGTCAGCCCCAGCATTTT. Looking up the rest from reference TRBV28 and TRBJ1-5 gives the full variable domain: DVKVTQSSRYLVKRTGEKVFLECVQDMDHENMFWYRQDPGLGLRLIYFSYDVKMKEKGDIPEGYSVSREKKERFSLILESASTNQTSMYLCASSSASGGGQPQHFGDGTRLSIL.

This clone is a singleton in its sample. The V call is TRBV4-1, the J call TRBJ2-3, with D maybe TRBD1 (7 bases). The CDR3 is 17 residues long. Trimming left V 0 bases short and J 5 bases short, with 18 bases between. Germline lookup yields CDR1 MGHRA and CDR2 YSYEKL. The CDR3 sequence: CASSQETTEGAVDTQYF. The CDR3 coding sequence is TGCGCCAGCAGCCAAGAAACAACGGAGGGGGCAGTAGATACGCAGTATTTT.

The chain links TRBV10-3 to TRBJ2-7; possible D gene TRBD2, 6 bases. The CDR3 extends over 13 amino acids. Looked up from germline, CDR1 is ENHRY and CDR2 is SYGVKD. The CDR3 protein is CAIKEGPTYEQYF. As DNA, the CDR3 is TGTGCAATTAAGGAGGGTCCAACCTACGAGCAGTACTTC.

The genes are TRBV11-2 and TRBJ1-2; tentative D call: TRBD1 (6 bases). The CDR3 spans 16 residues. The germline V and J ends were trimmed by 2 bases and 4 bases, with 17 bases remaining between them. The V gene's germline CDR1 is SGHAT and CDR2 FQNNGV. The CDR3 region has the DNA TGTGCCAGCAGCTTATCCGAGGGAGGGGGACTCTATGGCTACACCTTC. Translation gives CASSLSEGGGLYGYTF.

The chain carries TRBV7-8 and TRBJ2-2; 10 nucleotides agree with TRBD1. The CDR3 sequence is 16 residues long. Germline CDR1 is SGHVS and CDR2 is FQNEAQ. With V trimmed by 6 bases and J by 4 bases, 8 bases remained unmatched. CDR3 in amino acids: CASRTTGGTVTGELFF. The CDR3 DNA sequence: TGTGCCAGCAGGACGACAGGGGGCACCGTCACCGGGGAGCTGTTTTTT. The entire variable domain, with the rest obtained from reference TRBV7-8 and TRBJ2-2, is as follows: GAGVSQSPRYKVAKRGQDVALRCDPISGHVSLFWYQQALGQGPEFLTYFQNEAQLDKSGLPSDRFFAERPEGSVSTLKIQRTQQEDSAVYLCASRTTGGTVTGELFFGEGSRLTVL.

The V and J genes are TRBV30 and TRBJ1-1; a weak D match, TRBD1 (5 bases). CDR1 is GTSNPN, CDR2 SVGIG, per germline (reference sequence). Trimming pared 5 bases from V and 4 bases from J, leaving 14 bases between. CDR3 length equals 13 residues. The CDR3, as DNA: TGTGCCTGGTTCCTCATTAGGGGCACTGAAGCTTTCTTT. It translates to CAWFLIRGTEAFF.

The rearrangement links TRBV30 to TRBJ2-1, with TRBD1 matching over 7 bases. The V and J ends lost 3 bases and 4 bases, in that order; junction bases with no gene match: 6. In germline, CDR1 is GTSNPN, CDR2 SVGIG (reference sequence). The CDR3 consists of 14 residues. The DNA of the CDR3 is TGTGCCTGGAGCTCCGGGACAGCTTACAATGAGCAGTTCTTC. Its translation: CAWSSGTAYNEQFF.

This clone was seen more than once but under ten times. The chain couples TRBV28 to TRBJ2-1, with D possibly being TRBD2 (6 bases). Germline-derived CDR1 and CDR2 are MDHEN and SYDVKM. The germline V and J ends were trimmed by 5 bases and 10 bases, with 12 bases remaining between them. The CDR3 totals 12 residues. The CDR3 coding sequence is TGTGCCAGCAGTACACTAGCTCAAGAGCAGTTCTTC. This encodes CASSTLAQEQFF.

This clone was recorded only once. The CDR3 bases are TGTGCCACCAGCAGAGTAGGGGGACAGGGGGAAGATACGCAGTATTTT. Amino acids: CATSRVGGQGEDTQYF. The rearrangement links TRBV15 to TRBJ2-3; 11 bases match TRBD1. The germline CDR1 and CDR2 sequences are LNHNV and YYDKDF (reference sequence). The CDR3 is 16 amino acids. Trimming at V came to 1 base and at J to 5 bases, leaving 5 bases not matched to a gene.

The chain couples TRBV28 to TRBJ1-2; D may be TRBD1 (5 bases). V was trimmed by 10 bases and J by 0 bases, leaving 15 bases between them. Germline values: CDR1 MDHEN, CDR2 SYDVKM. The CDR3 runs 14 residues. DNA for the CDR3: TGTGCCACCTTCGGCGGGGGGGCTAACTATGGCTACACCTTC. It yields the protein CATFGGGANYGYTF.

This rearrangement joins TRBV2 to TRBJ1-1, with TRBD1 matching over 8 bases. The germline V gene encodes CDR1 SNHLY and CDR2 FYNNEI. The CDR3 runs 13 residues. Trimming cost V 7 bases and J 6 bases; bases outside gene matches: 7. CDR3: CASTQDREAEAFF. CDR3 coding DNA: TGTGCCAGCACCCAGGACAGGGAAGCTGAAGCTTTCTTT.

The chain uses TRBV5-1 and TRBJ2-2; the match to TRBD1 covers 8 bases. Germline V gene data show CDR1 as SGHRS and CDR2 as YFSETQ. V shed 1 base, J shed 6 bases, and the junction held 8 bases outside the gene matches. The CDR3 sequence is 16 residues long. CDR3 in DNA: TGCGCCAGCAGCTTGTTTGGGACAGGAGGGGCCGGGGAGCTGTTTTTT. Protein sequence: CASSLFGTGGAGELFF.

This chain connects TRBV28 to TRBJ1-4, with D tentatively TRBD1 (5 bases). The V end was cut by 2 bases, the J end by 2 bases, with 12 bases between. In germline, CDR1 is MDHEN, CDR2 SYDVKM. The CDR3 runs to 16 residues. The CDR3 nucleotides are TGTGCCAGCAGTTTAGAGCCGGGACGGACTAATGAAAAACTGTTTTTT. Translated, it gives CASSLEPGRTNEKLFF.

The table lists this clone with a count of one. The chain links TRBV7-6 to TRBJ2-1; no reliable D call. Germline CDR1 and CDR2: SGHVS and FNYEAQ. V shed 2 bases and J shed 8 bases, with 4 bases lying between them. This CDR3 spans 11 amino acids. CDR3 DNA sequence: TGTGCCAGCAGCTTAAAGGATGAGCAGTTCTTC. Its translation: CASSLKDEQFF.

This clone was seen repeatedly, ten times or more. The rearrangement joins TRBV27 to TRBJ2-7; possibly TRBD1 or TRBD2 for D (5 bases each). The CDR3 is 15 amino acids. Per the germline V gene, CDR1 is MNHEY and CDR2 is SMNVEV (reference sequence). Between the trimmed V and J ends, which lost 5 bases and 3 bases, there was a span of 17 bases. The CDR3: CASSPSRGGVYEQYF. The CDR3, as DNA: TGTGCCAGCAGTCCATCGAGGGGTGGGGTCTACGAGCAGTACTTC.

The chain is built from TRBV28 and TRBJ1-1; D gene ambiguous. The length of the CDR3 is 11 residues. Germline V gene lookup returns CDR1 MDHEN and CDR2 SYDVKM. V gave up 5 bases and J gave up 11 bases, with 12 bases separating them. CDR3 coding DNA: TGTGCCAGCAGTACCTCCCTCCGGGCTTTCTTT. This codes for CASSTSLRAFF.

The chain couples TRBV9 to TRBJ2-7; no definite D call. V was shortened by 6 bases and J by 2 bases, with 15 bases between the two germline ends. From germline, CDR1 is SGDLS and CDR2 YYNGEE. The CDR3 extends over 14 amino acids. The CDR3 loop is CASTLDTYPYEQYF. The CDR3 DNA reads as TGTGCCAGCACCCTCGACACTTACCCCTACGAGCAGTACTTC.

This chain connects TRBV9 to TRBJ2-1; the D gene is possibly TRBD1 (8 bases). This CDR3 region has 15 residues. The germline V and J ends were trimmed by 1 base and 6 bases, with 14 bases remaining between them. Germline V lookup: CDR1 SGDLS, CDR2 YYNGEE. In DNA, the CDR3 is TGTGCCAGCAGCGTAAACAGGGGGGAGGGCAATGAGCAGTTCTTC. It translates to CASSVNRGEGNEQFF.

This chain connects TRBV15 to TRBJ2-7; D perhaps matches TRBD2 (6 bases). CDR3 length equals 13 residues. V shed 0 bases and J shed 6 bases, with 9 bases lying between them. Germline V gene data show CDR1 as LNHNV and CDR2 as YYDKDF (reference sequence). The CDR3 region is CATSRDLGGEQYF. The CDR3 nucleotides read TGTGCCACCAGCAGAGACCTGGGGGGCGAGCAGTACTTC.